This T cell receptor (beta chain) was sequenced for a study of T cell changes during pregnancy in multiple sclerosis. With respect to this clone: A much larger clone differs from this one at a single base, so this may be a read error.

TCRdb keeps only in-frame clones here, not all; method: immunoSEQ multiplex PCR. The table lists tens of thousands of clones, about 87% of them singletons. Germline V lookup: CDR1 MRHNA, CDR2 SNTAGT. The J segment lost 4 bases and the V segment lost 3 bases, leaving 0 bases of the junction unmatched. The CDR3 consists of 13 residues. The sample here was CD8+ T cells from peripheral blood mononuclear cells, taken before pregnancy. This clonotype was obtained from a female donor with multiple sclerosis, enrolled in a pregnancy study. The gene calls are TRBV6-4 and TRBJ2-1, with 7 bases identical to TRBD2. CDR3 sequence (DNA): TGTGCCAGCAGTGAGCGGGAGTACAATGAGCAGTTCTTC. Its protein is CASSEREYNEQFF.